This paragraph reports one T cell receptor beta chain. The germline V gene encodes CDR1 WSHSY and CDR2 SAAADI. This CDR3 is built from 16 residues. Trimming pared 4 bases from V and 0 bases from J, leaving 13 bases between. Seattle cases were enrolled at active infection and followed longitudinally. This sample is drawn from a study of blood T cell repertoires in COVID-19. Study details: PBMCs, B-cell-depleted T cells, or T cells provided the cDNA or gDNA that made up the material.

Per the authors' pipeline: Amplification with reference gene primers provided the estimates of nucleated cell counts. Repertoires were generated with immunoSEQ multiplex PCR, while TCRdb's copy carries only in-frame clones and drops some. D and trimming were read from the DNA, whereas the V and J calls and clone size are those reported in that table. Among over 150,000 clones, about 85% were seen once, and the ten largest hold less than 10%. This TCR was recovered from a woman aged 60-70 years with COVID-19, enrolled during active disease. The rearrangement joins TRBV10-2 to TRBJ1-3, with D possibly TRBD1 on 5 matching bases. Material for sequencing was peripheral blood. CDR3: CASSGGRRRSGNTIYF. CDR3 DNA: TGCGCCAGCAGTGGGGGCAGAAGGCGCTCTGGAAACACCATATATTTT.